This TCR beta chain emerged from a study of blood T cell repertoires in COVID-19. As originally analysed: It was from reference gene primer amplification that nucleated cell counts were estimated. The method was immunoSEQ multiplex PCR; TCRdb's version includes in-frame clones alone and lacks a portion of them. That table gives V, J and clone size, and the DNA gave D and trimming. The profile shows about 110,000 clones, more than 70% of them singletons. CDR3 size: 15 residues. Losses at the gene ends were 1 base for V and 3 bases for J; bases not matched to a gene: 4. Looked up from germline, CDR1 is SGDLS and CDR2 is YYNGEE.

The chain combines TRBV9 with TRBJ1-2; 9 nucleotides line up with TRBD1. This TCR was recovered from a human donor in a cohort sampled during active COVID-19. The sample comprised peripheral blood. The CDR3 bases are TGTGCCAGCAGCGTATTCGGGACAGGGTACTATGGCTACACCTTC. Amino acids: CASSVFGTGYYGYTF.